This entry lists 8 T cell receptor beta chains sequenced from one sample in a study of T cell responses to AZD1222 COVID-19 vaccine. TCRdb keeps only in-frame clones here, not all; method: immunoSEQ multiplex PCR. The sample consists of 95,000 to 130,000 clones, just under 95% of them appearing once. Sample: peripheral blood, taken on day 0 of AZD1222 vaccination. The receptors here all came from an adult in good health.

The V call is TRBV9, the J call TRBJ2-7; TRBD2 agrees at 7 bases. V shed 4 bases and J 0 bases; nucleotides not matched to a gene: 7. Germline CDR1 and CDR2: SGDLS and YYNGEE. This CDR3 comprises 15 residues. The CDR3 protein is CASSLSGVSSYEQYF. In nucleotides, the CDR3 is TGTGCCAGCAGCTTAAGCGGGGTGAGCTCCTACGAGCAGTACTTC.

This chain uses TRBV10-3 with TRBJ2-3; 11 bases align to TRBD2. The CDR3 is 16 amino acids. J was trimmed by 0 bases and V by 1 base; bases with no gene match: 0. CDR1 and CDR2 from the germline V gene are ENHRY and SYGVKD. CDR3 amino acids: CAISEWTSGSTDTQYF. The CDR3 nucleotides read TGTGCCATCAGTGAGTGGACTAGCGGGAGCACAGATACGCAGTATTTT.

This clone was seen more than once but under ten times. The chain is built from TRBV19 and TRBJ1-3; D remains ambiguous. Trimming cost V 7 bases and J 4 bases, with 17 bases left between them. Germline V gene data show CDR1 as LNHDA and CDR2 as SQIVND (reference sequence). The CDR3 is 15 residues long. The CDR3 sequence is CASIAALQMGNTIYF. The DNA for the CDR3 is TGTGCCAGTATCGCCGCCCTTCAGATGGGAAACACCATATATTTT.

The chain links TRBV5-1 to TRBJ2-2; a weak D match, TRBD1 (6 bases). CDR1 is SGHRS and CDR2 is YFSETQ in the germline V gene. Between the trimmed V and J ends, which lost 9 bases and 0 bases, there was a span of 9 bases. The CDR3 consists of 13 residues. CDR3 DNA: TGCGCCACCCAGGGGACGAACACCGGGGAGCTGTTTTTT. It yields the protein CATQGTNTGELFF.

In its sample, this clone was seen once. The gene calls are TRBV5-6 and TRBJ2-1; TRBD2 matches 11 bases. Per the germline V gene, CDR1 is SGHDT and CDR2 is YYEEEE. J was trimmed by 3 bases and V by 6 bases; bases with no gene match: 8. The CDR3 contains 16 residues. The CDR3 region has the DNA TGTGCCAGCACCGCGATCGGGACTAGCGGCTACAATGAGCAGTTCTTC. Protein product: CASTAIGTSGYNEQFF.

The chain uses TRBV5-1 and TRBJ2-1; 9 nucleotides match TRBD1. The CDR3 is 15 amino acids. Germline assignment: CDR1 SGHRS and CDR2 YFSETQ. V was clipped by 2 bases and J by 4 bases; unmatched bases: 4. CDR3 protein: CASSFRQGDYNEQFF. Written as DNA, the CDR3 is TGCGCCAGCAGCTTTCGACAGGGGGATTACAATGAGCAGTTCTTC.

This clone appeared a single time. This chain connects TRBV6-5 to TRBJ1-1; TRBD1 matches at 7 bases. V lost 1 base, J lost 8 bases, and 10 bases stayed unmatched. Germline V gives CDR1 MNHEY, CDR2 SVGAGI. This CDR3 contains 15 residues. In nucleotides, the CDR3 is TGTGCCAGCAGTTACTTGGCAGGGGGTGTACTCGAAGCTTTCTTT. Encoded protein: CASSYLAGGVLEAFF.

The chain carries TRBV11-2 and TRBJ2-3; possible D gene TRBD2, 7 bases. Trimming took 5 bases from V and 2 from J, leaving 14 bases between them. CDR3 size: 15 residues. CDR1 SGHAT and CDR2 FQNNGV come from the germline V gene. CDR3 bases: TGTGCCAGCAGCCCCCCGGGGGGCTTCACAGATACGCAGTATTTT. This translates into CASSPPGGFTDTQYF.